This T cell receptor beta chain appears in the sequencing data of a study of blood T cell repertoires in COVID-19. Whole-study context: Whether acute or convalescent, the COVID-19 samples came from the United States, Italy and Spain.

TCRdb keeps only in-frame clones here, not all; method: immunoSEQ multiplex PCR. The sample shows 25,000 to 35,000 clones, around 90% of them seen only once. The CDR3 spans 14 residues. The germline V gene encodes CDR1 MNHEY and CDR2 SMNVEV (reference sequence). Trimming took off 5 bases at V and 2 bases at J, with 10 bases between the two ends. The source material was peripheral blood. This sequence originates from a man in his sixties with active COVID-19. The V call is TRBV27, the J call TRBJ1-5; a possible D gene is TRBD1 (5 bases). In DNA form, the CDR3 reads TGTGCCAGCAGTCCAGGGTGGGGCAATCAGCCCCAGCATTTT. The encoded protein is CASSPGWGNQPQHF.